The present T cell receptor (beta chain) was sequenced within a study of Graves' ophthalmopathy and Graves' hyperthyroidism. V was trimmed by 4 bases and J by 2 bases, leaving 12 bases between them. This CDR3 contains 14 residues. The germline V gene encodes CDR1 SGHTA and CDR2 FQGNSA. Recruitment covered hyperthyroidism patients aged 18 to 65 whose new diagnosis was of under 2 months' duration. Pregnancy or lactation, uncontrolled infections and other autoimmune diseases were grounds for excluding patients. Overall study findings and caveats: Most thyroid clonotypes with frequency above 0.001 were detected in blood too.

This clonotype showed up many times. Its antigen remains unidentified. Amplification targeted the TCR beta CDR3 regions, with RNA transcripts as the source material. A first-round RT-PCR used HTBI primers, followed by a second-round multiplex PCR. From the multiplex PCR reads, TCRdb called clonotypes with MiXCR, one entry per CDR3 protein. This table holds about 1.2 million distinct CDR3 sequences, 35% to 40% found once. Sequenced: peripheral blood or thyroid tissue (not recorded which). The rearrangement links TRBV7-2 to TRBJ2-7; tentatively, D is TRBD1 (6 bases). The source is an adult man with Graves' hyperthyroidism. The CDR3 spells CASSSWTVPYEQYF. The DNA of the CDR3 is TGTGCCAGCAGCTCTTGGACAGTCCCCTACGAGCAGTACTTC.